Shown below are 10 T cell receptor beta chains from a single sample sequenced in a study of T cell clonality in common variable immunodeficiency. This table comes from immunoSEQ multiplex PCR, and its TCRdb copy is limited to in-frame clones, with some not included. The sample is made up of tens of thousands of clones, none counted only once. The material sequenced was peripheral blood mononuclear cells. These receptors were taken from a person aged 18 to 70 in good health.

There are many counts of this clone. Read coverage stops 3 residues before the CDR3 terminus; the germline J gene supplies the remainder. The chain links TRBV6-1 to TRBJ2-2; TRBD1 or TRBD2 may be the D gene (5 bases each). Germline assignment: CDR1 MNHNS and CDR2 SASEGT. V dropped 3 bases and J dropped 1 base, with 9 bases sitting between them. This CDR3 spans 15 amino acids. The DNA read from the CDR3 is TGTGCCAGCAGTGAGGTGAGGGGGAACACCGGGGAG. As protein: CASSEVRGNTGE. The full-length CDR3 reads as CASSEVRGNTGELFF.

This clone has at least ten counts. The read ends 3 residues before the CDR3 terminus; that terminus is restored from the germline J gene. This chain uses TRBV7-9 with TRBJ2-7, with TRBD1 as a possible D gene (5 bases). There are 13 residues in the CDR3. From germline, CDR1 is SEHNR and CDR2 FQNEAQ (reference sequence). The ends were cut back, 3 bases at V and 5 bases at J, with 11 bases in the middle. CDR3 bases read: TGTGCCAGCAGCTTTCAGGGTTTGGACGAG. Encoded protein: CASSFQGLDE. The whole CDR3 sequence is CASSFQGLDEQYF.

In its sample, this clone was seen many times. Sequencing ends 3 residues short of the CDR3 end; the germline J gene provides the rest. The chain employs TRBV18 and TRBJ2-3, with TRBD2 matching over 10 bases. Germline lookup yields CDR1 KGHSH and CDR2 LQKENI. After removal of 3 bases from V and 4 bases from J, the junction contained 4 bases not matched to a gene. There are 15 residues in the CDR3. Partial CDR3 DNA: TGTGCCAGCTCACCGCTAGCGGGAGTGTCAGATACG. It yields the protein CASSPLAGVSDT. The full CDR3 protein is CASSPLAGVSDTQYF.

This clone showed up many times. The observed sequence ends 3 residues before the CDR3 terminus, with the missing tail filled in from the germline J gene. The rearrangement links TRBV19 to TRBJ2-7; perhaps TRBD1 as D (5 bases). This CDR3 is 16 amino acids long. CDR1 is LNHDA, CDR2 SQIVND, per germline (reference sequence). Trimming took 3 bases from V and 2 from J, leaving 17 bases between them. CDR3 bases read: TGTGCCAGTAGTATTGAAACAGGCACGAACCCCTACGAG. Amino acids: CASSIETGTNPYE. The whole CDR3 sequence is CASSIETGTNPYEQYF.

Many counts were recorded for this clone. The CDR3 end lies 3 residues beyond the end of the read and is filled in from the germline J gene. This chain uses TRBV20-1 with TRBJ1-5, with TRBD1 matching 7 bases. With V trimmed by 1 base and J by 3 bases, 6 bases remained unmatched. Germline V gives CDR1 DFQATT, CDR2 SNEGSKA (reference sequence). CDR3 length: 15 amino acids. CDR3 DNA (partial): TGCAGTGCTAGAGGTGGACAGGAAAACAATCAGCCC. It yields the protein CSARGGQENNQP. The full-length CDR3 reads as CSARGGQENNQPQHF.

There are many counts of this clone. The read is 3 residues too short to cover the CDR3 end, so that end is filled in from the germline J gene. This chain connects TRBV18 to TRBJ1-3; no clear D gene. This CDR3 has 15 amino acids. The germline gives CDR1 KGHSH, CDR2 LQKENI. V was pared by 3 bases and J by 0 bases, with 9 bases between. The CDR3: CASSPGASSGNTIYF. The DNA read from the CDR3 is TGTGCCAGCTCACCCGGAGCTAGCTCTGGAAACACC.

This clone showed up many times. The CDR3 end lies 3 residues beyond the end of the read and is filled in from the germline J gene. The chain carries TRBV12-3 or TRBV12-4 and TRBJ2-3; 7 positions match TRBD2. The CDR3 spans 16 residues. V shed 6 bases and J 3 bases; nucleotides not matched to a gene: 12. The CDR3 loop reads CASSQVRAGVTDTQYF. The sequenced part of the CDR3 DNA is TGTGCCAGCAGCCAAGTCCGGGCGGGAGTGACAGATACG.

The sample holds many counts of this clone. The CDR3 spells CASSRDSPDTQYF. The CDR3 DNA, read in part, is TGTGCCAGCTCAAGGGACAGCCCAGATACG. The chain recombines TRBV18 with TRBJ2-3, with 7 positions matching TRBD1. The DNA ends 3 residues before the CDR3 does, and the rest of the CDR3 is filled in from the germline J gene. The CDR3 contains 13 residues. Germline CDR1 is KGHSH and CDR2 is LQKENI. The V segment lost 5 bases and the J segment 4 bases; nucleotides outside the gene matches: 3.

A word on this clone: The read finishes 3 residues shy of the CDR3 end, and the germline J gene is used to complete it. This chain links TRBV19 with TRBJ1-2; possibly TRBD1 for D (5 bases). Germline CDR1 reads LNHDA; CDR2 reads SQIVND (reference sequence). V was clipped by 7 bases and J by 5 bases, with 11 bases between them. The CDR3 runs 12 residues. CDR3 DNA (partial): TGTGCCAGTACCCGAGACAGATATGGC. Protein sequence: CASTRDRYG. The entire CDR3 is CASTRDRYGYTF.

In its sample, this clone was seen many times. The CDR3 extends 3 residues past the end of the read, so its final part is completed from the germline J gene. This CDR3 is also generated by other DNA sequences in the sample. J is TRBJ1-3 and V is TRBV20-1, with a weak D call TRBD1 (5 bases). The germline gives CDR1 DFQATT, CDR2 SNEGSKA (reference sequence). V shed 2 bases and J shed 3 bases, with 8 bases lying between them. The CDR3 loop spans 13 amino acids. This chain's CDR3 is CSARQGNGNTIYF. The part of the CDR3 DNA that was read is TGCAGTGCTAGACAGGGAAATGGAAACACC.